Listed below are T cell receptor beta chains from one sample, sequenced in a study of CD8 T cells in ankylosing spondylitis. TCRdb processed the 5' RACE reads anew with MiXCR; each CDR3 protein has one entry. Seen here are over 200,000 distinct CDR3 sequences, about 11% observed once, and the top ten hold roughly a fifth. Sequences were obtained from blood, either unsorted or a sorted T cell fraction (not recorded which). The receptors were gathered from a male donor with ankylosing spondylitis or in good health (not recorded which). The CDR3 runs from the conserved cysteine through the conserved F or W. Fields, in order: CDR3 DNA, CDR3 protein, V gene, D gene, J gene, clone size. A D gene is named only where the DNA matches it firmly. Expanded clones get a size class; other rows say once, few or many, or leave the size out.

cdr3_nt: TGTGCCAGCAGTAGGACAGGGGTGAGCTCACCCCTCCACTTT; cdr3_aa: CASSRTGVSSPLHF; v_call: TRBV12-3/TRBV12-4; d_call: TRBD1; j_call: TRBJ1-6; clone_size: many
cdr3_nt: TGCGCCAGCACCCCCGACGGCCGCTCCTACGAGCAGTACTTC; cdr3_aa: CASTPDGRSYEQYF; v_call: TRBV5-1; d_call: .; j_call: TRBJ2-7; clone_size: many
cdr3_nt: TGTGCCAGCAGCTTCTCCAGGAACTACGAGCAGTACTTC; cdr3_aa: CASSFSRNYEQYF; v_call: TRBV7-2; d_call: .; j_call: TRBJ2-7; clone_size: many
cdr3_nt: TGTGCCAGCCTGCCGGGGGGGTCCTACGAGCAGTACTTC; cdr3_aa: CASLPGGSYEQYF; v_call: TRBV12-3/TRBV12-4; d_call: TRBD2; j_call: TRBJ2-7; clone_size: many
cdr3_nt: TGTGCCAGCTCACCATCGATCGCCGCCCTTGGGAATGAGCAGTTCTTC; cdr3_aa: CASSPSIAALGNEQFF; v_call: TRBV18; d_call: .; j_call: TRBJ2-1; clone_size: many
cdr3_nt: TGTGCCAGTGGGACTCGAAGGGAAAAACTGTTTTTT; cdr3_aa: CASGTRREKLFF; v_call: TRBV28; d_call: .; j_call: TRBJ1-4; clone_size: many
cdr3_nt: TGTGCCAGCAGCCACGCCCGGTTTCAGGAGTACAATGAGCAGTTCTTC; cdr3_aa: CASSHARFQEYNEQFF; v_call: TRBV4-2; d_call: .; j_call: TRBJ2-1; clone_size: many
cdr3_nt: TGTGCCAGCAGTTTCGACGTTGGGGGTACGCAGTATTTT; cdr3_aa: CASSFDVGGTQYF; v_call: TRBV28; d_call: .; j_call: TRBJ2-3; clone_size: .
cdr3_nt: TGTGCCAGCATTGGGGACAGGGCGCAGTATTTT; cdr3_aa: CASIGDRAQYF; v_call: TRBV25-1; d_call: TRBD1; j_call: TRBJ2-3; clone_size: few
cdr3_nt: TGCAGGGGGACAGGGGGGGTGGGCACTGAAGCTTTCTTT; cdr3_aa: CRGTGGVGTEAFF; v_call: TRBV20-1; d_call: TRBD1; j_call: TRBJ1-1; clone_size: many
cdr3_nt: TGCAGTGCTAGAGACTCCGACAGGGTAATGTTTCAGCCCCAGCATTTT; cdr3_aa: CSARDSDRVMFQPQHF; v_call: TRBV20-1; d_call: TRBD1; j_call: TRBJ1-5; clone_size: many
cdr3_nt: TGTGCCAGCAGCTTGGGATACAGGGACGAGCAGTACTTC; cdr3_aa: CASSLGYRDEQYF; v_call: TRBV5-6; d_call: .; j_call: TRBJ2-7; clone_size: few
cdr3_nt: TGCAGCGTTGGCGGGGACAGGGCGGGTTCACCCCTCCACTTT; cdr3_aa: CSVGGDRAGSPLHF; v_call: TRBV29-1; d_call: TRBD1; j_call: TRBJ1-6; clone_size: .
cdr3_nt: TGTGCCACCAGTGAACATGGACAGGGTGAAGAGACCCAGTACTTC; cdr3_aa: CATSEHGQGEETQYF; v_call: TRBV24-1; d_call: TRBD1; j_call: TRBJ2-5; clone_size: few
cdr3_nt: TGCAGTGGGGCCGGGACTACAGTCAGCAAAAACATTCAGTACTTC; cdr3_aa: CSGAGTTVSKNIQYF; v_call: TRBV20-1; d_call: TRBD2; j_call: TRBJ2-4; clone_size: .
cdr3_nt: TGCAGTGCCCTCAAGAACAATGAGCAGTTCTTC; cdr3_aa: CSALKNNEQFF; v_call: TRBV20-1; d_call: .; j_call: TRBJ2-1; clone_size: many
cdr3_nt: TGTGCTAGCAGCTTAGGAGTGGCCGGATCGTCGGGCCAGTACTTC; cdr3_aa: CASSLGVAGSSGQYF; v_call: TRBV7-7; d_call: .; j_call: TRBJ2-5; clone_size: many
cdr3_nt: TGCGCCAGCAGCTTCACAGGTAGCACAGATACGCAGTATTTT; cdr3_aa: CASSFTGSTDTQYF; v_call: TRBV5-1; d_call: .; j_call: TRBJ2-3; clone_size: many
cdr3_nt: TGTGCCAGCAGCTTAGTATACTTAGGGGGGGCCGCGGAGACCCAGTACTTC; cdr3_aa: CASSLVYLGGAAETQYF; v_call: TRBV7-2; d_call: .; j_call: TRBJ2-5; clone_size: .
cdr3_nt: TGTGCCAGCAGTTTACGGCAGGGGATTACCGGGGAGCTGTTTTTT; cdr3_aa: CASSLRQGITGELFF; v_call: TRBV27; d_call: .; j_call: TRBJ2-2; clone_size: many
cdr3_nt: TGCGCCAGCAGCTCGACAGGAATTGGGTACGAGCAGTACTTC; cdr3_aa: CASSSTGIGYEQYF; v_call: TRBV5-1; d_call: .; j_call: TRBJ2-7; clone_size: many
cdr3_nt: TGTGCCAGCAGCTTAGCCGGGTCGCCGGTGGCAGATACGCAGTATTTT; cdr3_aa: CASSLAGSPVADTQYF; v_call: TRBV11-2; d_call: .; j_call: TRBJ2-3; clone_size: few